A single sample is the source of the 30 T cell receptor beta chains below, sequenced in a study of blood T cell repertoires in COVID-19. The table came from immunoSEQ multiplex PCR; TCRdb's copy has only in-frame clones and leaves some out. The repertoire has around 470,000 clones, 75% to 90% of them found once; the top ten carry approximately 0.9%. The sequenced material came from peripheral blood. The receptors come from a man aged 18 to 35 with COVID-19, enrolled during active disease.

The CDR3 here is CASSNSGRAADTQYF. In nucleotides, the CDR3 is TGTGCCAGCAGCAATAGCGGGAGGGCCGCAGATACGCAGTATTTT. The chain couples TRBV21-1 to TRBJ2-3; no DNA check was done on the table's D call, TRBD2. TRBV21-1 is a pseudogene locus. The CDR3 consists of 15 residues.

V gene TRBV5-5 combines with J gene TRBJ2-3; the match to TRBD2 covers 10 bases. Germline CDR1 reads SGHKS; CDR2 reads YYEKEE (reference sequence). The CDR3 runs 19 residues. The V and J ends lost 1 base and 5 bases, in that order; junction bases with no gene match: 16. CDR3 in amino acids: CASSLSLGQSGRAKDTQYF. The CDR3 DNA is TGTGCCAGCAGCTTGTCATTGGGGCAAAGCGGGAGGGCCAAAGATACGCAGTATTTT.

The chain couples TRBV11-2 to TRBJ2-3; 11 bases are a match to TRBD2. CDR1 and CDR2 from the germline V gene are SGHAT and FQNNGV. The CDR3 runs 17 residues. V lost 3 bases and J lost 6; bases outside the gene matches: 11. Written as DNA, the CDR3 is TGTGCCAGCAGCTTCGGTCTAGCGGGAGGCCATCCGGATACGCAGTATTTT. As protein: CASSFGLAGGHPDTQYF.

This chain connects TRBV13 to TRBJ1-1, with a tentative D call TRBD1 (5 bases). Trimming shortened V by 2 bases and J by 10 bases, and 8 bases separated the two germline ends. Germline V gives CDR1 PRHDT, CDR2 FYEKMQ (reference sequence). This CDR3 has 11 amino acids. The CDR3 spells CASSLQGAAFF. DNA of the CDR3: TGTGCCAGCAGCTTACAGGGTGCAGCTTTCTTT.

On this clone: One end of the junction is discordant with germline, which a read error may explain. CDR3 bases: TGCAGTGCTAGGTCCGACAGGGAAGTTTGGTTT. Its translation: CSARSDREVWF. The rearrangement uses TRBV20-1 and TRBJ1-6; 7 bases map to TRBD1. The CDR3 consists of 11 residues. The V gene's germline CDR1 is DFQATT and CDR2 SNEGSKA (reference sequence).

The count of this clone is one. The chain has TRBV5-4 and TRBJ2-1; the match to TRBD2 covers 10 bases. The V segment lost 2 bases and the J segment 1 base; nucleotides outside the gene matches: 3. The CDR3 runs to 16 residues. Germline CDR1 and CDR2: SGHNT and YYREEE (reference sequence). The CDR3 nucleotides are TGTGCCAGCAGCTTTCTAGCGGGGGTGTCCTACAATGAGCAGTTCTTC. Translation gives CASSFLAGVSYNEQFF. The variable domain in full, completed from reference TRBV5-4 and TRBJ2-1, reads ETGVTQSPTHLIKTRGQQVTLRCSSQSGHNTVSWYQQALGQGPQFIFQYYREEENGRGNFPPRFSGLQFPNYSSELNVNALELDDSALYLCASSFLAGVSYNEQFFGPGTRLTVL.

V usage is TRBV7-2 and J usage is TRBJ2-2; D might be TRBD1 (6 bases). CDR3 size: 14 residues. V shed 8 bases and J shed 1 base, with 11 bases lying between them. Germline CDR1 is SGHTA and CDR2 is FQGNSA. The CDR3 sequence is CASPQDRNTGELFF. The CDR3 nucleotides read TGTGCCAGCCCCCAGGACAGGAACACCGGGGAGCTGTTTTTT.

The chain carries TRBV7-9 and TRBJ2-1, with no clear D. Trimming left V 0 bases short and J 4 bases short, with 10 bases between. The germline V gene encodes CDR1 SEHNR and CDR2 FQNEAQ (reference sequence). The CDR3 loop spans 15 amino acids. CDR3 sequence: CASSLAATLYNEQFF. DNA for the CDR3: TGTGCCAGCAGCTTAGCAGCTACCCTGTACAATGAGCAGTTCTTC.

J is TRBJ2-2 and V is TRBV10-3; D possibly corresponds to TRBD1 (5 bases). Trimming removed 4 bases at V and 1 base at J, with 10 bases between. The CDR3 has 15 residues. CDR1 and CDR2 from the germline V gene are ENHRY and SYGVKD. This CDR3 is CAISVADMNTGELFF. The DNA of the CDR3 is TGTGCCATCAGTGTTGCGGACATGAACACCGGGGAGCTGTTTTTT.

The chain combines TRBV2 with TRBJ1-5, with 10 bases identical to TRBD1. Germline lookup yields CDR1 SNHLY and CDR2 FYNNEI. V shed 2 bases and J 6 bases; nucleotides not matched to a gene: 4. The CDR3 length is 15 residues. The CDR3 is CASSETRTGGQPQHF. The DNA for the CDR3 is TGTGCCAGCAGTGAAACTAGGACAGGGGGTCAGCCCCAGCATTTT.

V is TRBV5-8 and J is TRBJ1-5, with D hard to call. Per the germline V gene, CDR1 is SGHTS and CDR2 is YDEGEE. The length of the CDR3 is 15 residues. V lost 2 bases to trimming and J lost 1 base, with 10 bases between them. CDR3 nucleotides: TGTGCCAGCAGCTTCGCACAGATGAGCAATCAGCCCCAGCATTTT. It translates to CASSFAQMSNQPQHF.

This clone was observed a few times. This same CDR3 is encoded by further DNA sequences in the sample. The rearrangement links TRBV30 to TRBJ1-6; D unresolved. The length of the CDR3 is 14 residues. Trimming left V 0 bases short and J 6 bases short, with 9 bases between. CDR1 and CDR2 (germline): GTSNPN, SVGIG (reference sequence). CDR3 sequence reads: CAWSVLSGNSPLHF. Here the CDR3 DNA reads TGTGCCTGGAGTGTGCTCAGTGGTAATTCACCCCTCCACTTT.

This chain uses TRBV30 with TRBJ2-3, with 7 bases that match TRBD1. The V segment lost 1 base and the J segment 4 bases; nucleotides outside the gene matches: 11. The CDR3 has 16 residues. The germline gives CDR1 GTSNPN, CDR2 SVGIG (reference sequence). In DNA, the CDR3 is TGTGCCTGGAGTGCTAAGACAGGGAACAATCCAGATACGCAGTATTTT. Its protein is CAWSAKTGNNPDTQYF.

J is TRBJ2-7 and V is TRBV10-2; TRBD2 is a possible D gene (6 bases). V gave up 6 bases and J gave up 2 bases, with 11 bases separating them. Germline V gene data show CDR1 as WSHSY and CDR2 as SAAADI. This CDR3 is built from 13 residues. The CDR3, as DNA: TGCGCCAGCAGCCCCTGGGGGGCCTACGAGCAGTACTTC. Its protein product is CASSPWGAYEQYF.

The V and J genes are TRBV5-5 and TRBJ2-3; 8 bases line up with TRBD2. Germline lookup yields CDR1 SGHKS and CDR2 YYEKEE (reference sequence). This CDR3 is built from 20 residues. Trimming cost V 1 base and J 5 bases; bases outside gene matches: 21. CDR3 in amino acids: CASSLILLPRGGLDRDTQYF. The DNA for the CDR3 is TGTGCCAGCAGCTTGATCCTCTTACCTCGGGGGGGACTAGACCGAGATACGCAGTATTTT.

The rearrangement joins TRBV7-7 to TRBJ2-1, with 10 bases identical to TRBD2. After removal of 5 bases from V and 7 bases from J, the junction contained 8 bases not matched to a gene. CDR1 is SSHAT and CDR2 is FNYEAQ in the germline V gene (reference sequence). The CDR3 runs 15 residues. The CDR3 loop reads CASSRSGGAGNEQFF. The CDR3 region has the DNA TGTGCCAGCAGCCGGAGCGGGGGGGCCGGGAATGAGCAGTTCTTC.

The chain recombines TRBV2 with TRBJ2-7, with 8 positions matching TRBD1. This CDR3 spans 14 amino acids. Germline V gives CDR1 SNHLY, CDR2 FYNNEI. V gave up 7 bases and J gave up 6 bases; unmatched junction bases: 11. The CDR3 here is CASKRTGSSLEQYF. CDR3 sequence (DNA): TGTGCCAGCAAAAGGACAGGGTCGTCCCTCGAGCAGTACTTC.

With regard to this clone: Within the sample, other DNA sequences also encode this same CDR3. The CDR3 loop is CASSVYEQYF. Here the CDR3 DNA reads TGTGCCAGCAGCGTCTACGAGCAGTACTTC. This chain links TRBV2 with TRBJ2-7, with D unclear. The CDR3 length is 10 residues. The V gene's germline CDR1 is SNHLY and CDR2 FYNNEI. V was clipped by 6 bases and J by 3 bases, with 3 bases between them.

A few counts support this clone. The chain recombines TRBV5-1 with TRBJ2-2, with TRBD2 as a possible D gene (6 bases). CDR1 and CDR2 (germline): SGHRS, YFSETQ. The CDR3 loop spans 17 amino acids. Trimming took off 0 bases at V and 0 bases at J, with 12 bases between the two ends. Here the CDR3 DNA reads TGCGCCAGCAGCTTGGGACCGGGCGGGGCGAACACCGGGGAGCTGTTTTTT. Amino acids: CASSLGPGGANTGELFF. Looking up the rest from reference TRBV5-1 and TRBJ2-2 gives the full variable domain: KAGVTQTPRYLIKTRGQQVTLSCSPISGHRSVSWYQQTPGQGLQFLFEYFSETQRNKGNFPGRFSGRQFSNSRSEMNVSTLELGDSALYLCASSLGPGGANTGELFFGEGSRLTVL.

The rearrangement links TRBV28 to TRBJ2-5, with D perhaps matching TRBD2 (7 bases). Between the trimmed V and J ends, which lost 0 bases and 1 base, there was a span of 21 bases. CDR3 length: 19 residues. The germline CDR1 and CDR2 sequences are MDHEN and SYDVKM. Here the CDR3 reads CASSLWWEGGPGSQETQYF. The CDR3 DNA sequence: TGTGCCAGCAGTTTATGGTGGGAGGGGGGTCCCGGGAGCCAAGAGACCCAGTACTTC.

J is TRBJ1-1 and V is TRBV20-1; 10 bases align to TRBD1. The CDR3 consists of 11 residues. In germline, CDR1 is DFQATT, CDR2 SNEGSKA (reference sequence). V shed 5 bases, J shed 6 bases, and the junction held 0 bases outside the gene matches. The CDR3 spells CSAGTGAEAFF. CDR3 nucleotide sequence: TGCAGTGCTGGGACAGGGGCTGAAGCTTTCTTT.

This clone was seen a handful of times. The V gene is TRBV6-6, the J gene TRBJ1-2, with D hard to call. Between the trimmed V and J ends, which lost 7 bases and 4 bases, there was a span of 16 bases. The germline V gene has CDR1 MNHNY and CDR2 SVGAGI (reference sequence). The CDR3 runs to 14 residues. CDR3 in DNA: TGTGCCAGCAACCTAGGCGGATCAATCTATGGCTACACCTTC. Its translation: CASNLGGSIYGYTF.

J is TRBJ2-7 and V is TRBV6-4, with 11 bases fitting TRBD2. The CDR3 sequence is 15 residues long. Germline CDR1 is MRHNA and CDR2 is SNTAGT. V was pared by 6 bases and J by 2 bases, with 6 bases of the junction left unmatched. Here the CDR3 DNA reads TGTGCCAGCAGCGACACTAGCGGGGGACCCTACGAGCAGTACTTC. Translated, it gives CASSDTSGGPYEQYF.

The chain employs TRBV6-6 and TRBJ1-3; D is undetermined. Germline values: CDR1 MNHNY, CDR2 SVGAGI (reference sequence). This CDR3 contains 14 residues. V was clipped by 5 bases and J by 0 bases, with 8 bases between them. The CDR3 DNA sequence: TGTGCCAGCAGTGGGCAGTTCTCTGGAAACACCATATATTTT. Translating it yields CASSGQFSGNTIYF.

V gene TRBV5-1 combines with J gene TRBJ2-7; TRBD1 matches at 7 bases. Looked up from germline, CDR1 is SGHRS and CDR2 is YFSETQ. The CDR3 spans 16 residues. J gave up 1 base and V 0 bases, and 7 bases lay outside the gene matches. The CDR3 region has the DNA TGCGCCAGCAGCTTGGTTCCCGGGACAGTGTCCTACGAGCAGTACTTC. Translated: CASSLVPGTVSYEQYF.

V usage is TRBV19 and J usage is TRBJ1-1; 9 bases align to TRBD1. The CDR3 is made up of 14 amino acids. With V trimmed by 6 bases and J by 6 bases, 8 bases remained unmatched. Per germline, CDR1 LNHDA and CDR2 SQIVND (reference sequence). The CDR3 loop is CASRGDRVSAEAFF. DNA for the CDR3: TGTGCCAGTAGAGGGGACAGGGTAAGCGCTGAAGCTTTCTTT.

The chain has TRBV12-3 or TRBV12-4 and TRBJ2-5; weak D call: TRBD1 (6 bases). Trimming took 6 bases from V and 14 from J, leaving 16 bases between them. There are 11 residues in the CDR3. In nucleotides, the CDR3 is TGTGCCAGCAGCGAAACCGGGACATATTACTTC. It specifies CASSETGTYYF.

The chain employs TRBV5-4 and TRBJ2-7, with 7 bases lining up with TRBD1. The CDR3 contains 12 residues. The V gene's germline CDR1 is SGHNT and CDR2 YYREEE (reference sequence). The ends lost 0 bases at V and 6 bases at J; junction bases unmatched: 0. The CDR3 region has the DNA TGTGCCAGCAGCTTGGCAGGGGGCGAGCAGTACTTC. Translation: CASSLAGGEQYF.

The V gene is TRBV24-1, the J gene TRBJ1-2; TRBD1 matches at 12 bases. CDR1 and CDR2 from the germline V gene are KGHDR and SFDVKD. Losses at the gene ends were 4 bases for V and 2 bases for J; bases not matched to a gene: 4. CDR3 size: 16 residues. DNA of the CDR3: TGTGCCACCAGTGACTCCGGGACAGGGGGCAACTATGGCTACACCTTC. Translating gives CATSDSGTGGNYGYTF.

The genes are TRBV19 and TRBJ2-5; no clear D. CDR1 LNHDA and CDR2 SQIVND come from the germline V gene (reference sequence). The CDR3 sequence is 14 residues long. The ends were cut back, 1 base at V and 2 bases at J, with 8 bases in the middle. CDR3 residues: CASSIVLAQETQYF. The CDR3, as DNA: TGTGCCAGTAGTATAGTTTTAGCACAAGAGACCCAGTACTTC.